The next 4 T cell receptor beta chains were all read from a single sample in a study of T cell changes during pregnancy in multiple sclerosis. Assay: immunoSEQ multiplex PCR; the TCRdb copy retains only in-frame clones and omits some. Among some 56,000 clones listed, around 92% were seen once. This sample comprised CD4+ T cells from peripheral blood mononuclear cells, obtained after pregnancy. All receptors come from a female donor with multiple sclerosis, enrolled in a pregnancy study.

J is TRBJ1-2 and V is TRBV4-3; D uncertain. The V and J ends lost 0 bases and 5 bases respectively, with 13 bases between them. The germline gives CDR1 LGHNA, CDR2 YSLEER. This CDR3 is 15 amino acids long. CDR3: CASSQDQRALYGYTF. CDR3 sequence (DNA): TGCGCCAGCAGCCAAGATCAGCGAGCTTTATATGGCTACACCTTC.

The J gene is TRBJ2-7, the V gene TRBV5-6; unclear D gene. CDR1 and CDR2 (germline): SGHDT, YYEEEE. The CDR3 loop spans 12 amino acids. V shed 0 bases and J shed 2 bases, with 3 bases lying between them. CDR3 sequence: CASSLGAYEQYF. The CDR3 DNA reads as TGTGCCAGCAGCTTGGGAGCCTACGAGCAGTACTTC.

V usage is TRBV11-2 and J usage is TRBJ2-2, with D tentatively TRBD1 (5 bases). CDR3 length: 13 residues. Trimming stripped 6 bases from V and 5 bases from J, with 10 bases between. CDR1 and CDR2 (germline): SGHAT, FQNNGV. CDR3 sequence: CASSRTFTGELFF. CDR3 in DNA: TGTGCCAGCAGTCGGACATTTACCGGGGAGCTGTTTTTT.

The V and J genes are TRBV29-1 and TRBJ2-6; tentative D call: TRBD1 (6 bases). This CDR3 is built from 14 residues. Looked up from germline, CDR1 is SQVTM and CDR2 is ANQGSEA. The V gene lost 7 bases and the J gene lost 0 bases, with 10 bases spanning the gap. CDR3 protein: CSAGQISGANVLTF. Here the CDR3 DNA reads TGCAGCGCCGGACAGATCTCTGGGGCCAACGTCCTGACTTTC.